This record looks at one T cell receptor beta chain sequence and its context. The antigen is undetermined. These data belong to a study of cytomegalovirus exposure and HLA in healthy donors. Both 60 Vbeta primers and 13 Jbeta primers went into the PCR. The protocol was immunoSEQ multiplex PCR, while the TCRdb copy is restricted to in-frame clones and leaves out a portion. Of 120,000 to 150,000 clones in the sample, 82% are singletons; the top ten hold approximately 2.4%. The CDR3 is made up of 14 amino acids. Germline CDR1 and CDR2: LNHDA and SQIVND (reference sequence). The V end was cut by 7 bases, the J end by 1 base, with 13 bases between. Study results and limitations: TCR beta sequences reportedly predicted the HLA-A and HLA-B alleles of most subjects accurately. In a later analysis, most CMV-associated TCR beta chains appeared HLA-restricted. Differences between HLA loci emerged in a later analysis of TCR association rates, with DRB1 most and HLA-C fewest. There were some V segments, including TRBV6-2 and TRBV6-3, excluded as indistinguishable.

The origin of this receptor is a male donor in good health and CMV-seronegative. The chain employs TRBV19 and TRBJ1-1, with D perhaps matching TRBD1 (5 bases). Sequencing used PBMCs. The CDR3 DNA reads as TGTGCCAGTAAGGTGGGGCCGGGGAACACTGAAGCTTTCTTT. Translating gives CASKVGPGNTEAFF.